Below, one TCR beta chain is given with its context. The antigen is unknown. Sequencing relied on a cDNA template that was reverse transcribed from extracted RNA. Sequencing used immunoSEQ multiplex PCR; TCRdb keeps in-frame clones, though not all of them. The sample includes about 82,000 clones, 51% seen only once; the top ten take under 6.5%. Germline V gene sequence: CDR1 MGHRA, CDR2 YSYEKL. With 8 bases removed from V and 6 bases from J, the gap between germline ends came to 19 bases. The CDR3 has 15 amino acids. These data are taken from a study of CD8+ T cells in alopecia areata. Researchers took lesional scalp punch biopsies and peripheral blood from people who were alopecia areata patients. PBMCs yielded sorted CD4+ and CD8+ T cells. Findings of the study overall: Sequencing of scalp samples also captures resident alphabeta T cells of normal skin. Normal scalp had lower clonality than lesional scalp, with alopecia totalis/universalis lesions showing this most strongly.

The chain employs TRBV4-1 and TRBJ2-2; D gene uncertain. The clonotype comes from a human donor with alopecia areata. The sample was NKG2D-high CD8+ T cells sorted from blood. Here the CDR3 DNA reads TGCGCCAGCGCTGAGATCGGTGGGTTGGCCGGGGAGCTGTTTTTT. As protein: CASAEIGGLAGELFF.